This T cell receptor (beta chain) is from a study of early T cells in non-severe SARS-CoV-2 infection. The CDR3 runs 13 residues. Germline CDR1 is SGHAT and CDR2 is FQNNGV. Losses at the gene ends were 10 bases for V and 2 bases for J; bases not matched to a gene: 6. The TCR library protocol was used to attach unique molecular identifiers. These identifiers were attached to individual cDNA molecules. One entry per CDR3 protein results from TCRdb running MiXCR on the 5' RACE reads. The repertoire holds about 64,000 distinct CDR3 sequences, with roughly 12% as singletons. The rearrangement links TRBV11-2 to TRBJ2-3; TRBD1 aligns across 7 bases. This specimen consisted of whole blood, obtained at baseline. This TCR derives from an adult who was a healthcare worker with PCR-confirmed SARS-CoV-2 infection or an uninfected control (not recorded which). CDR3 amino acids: CATSTGTTDTQYF. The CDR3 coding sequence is TGTGCCACCTCGACAGGGACCACAGATACGCAGTATTTT.